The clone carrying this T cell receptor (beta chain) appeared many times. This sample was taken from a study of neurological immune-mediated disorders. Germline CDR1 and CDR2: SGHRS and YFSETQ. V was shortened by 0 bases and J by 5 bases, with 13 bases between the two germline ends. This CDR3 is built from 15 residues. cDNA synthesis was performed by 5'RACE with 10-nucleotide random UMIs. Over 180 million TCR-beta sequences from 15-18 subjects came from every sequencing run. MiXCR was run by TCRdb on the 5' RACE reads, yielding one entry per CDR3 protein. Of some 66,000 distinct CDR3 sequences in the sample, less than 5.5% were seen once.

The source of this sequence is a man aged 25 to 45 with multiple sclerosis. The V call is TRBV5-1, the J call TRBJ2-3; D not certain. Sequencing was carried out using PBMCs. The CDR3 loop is CASSLAYRSVDTQYF. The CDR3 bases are TGCGCCAGCAGCTTGGCCTATCGGAGTGTAGATACGCAGTATTTT.